A single sample is the source of the 8 T cell receptor beta chains below, sequenced in a study of blood T cells in healthy people across ages. Combining a sample-barcoded 5' primer with a J-beta primer mix, a second PCR ran for roughly 7 to 12 cycles. TCRdb itself ran the 5' RACE reads through MiXCR, one entry per CDR3 protein. The sample contains 650,000 to 1,000,000 distinct CDR3 sequences, 36% of which appear only once. Sequencing used blood. These receptors came from a man between 18 and 35 years old in good health.

The gene calls are TRBV2 and TRBJ2-7; maybe TRBD2 (6 bases). Looked up from germline, CDR1 is SNHLY and CDR2 is FYNNEI. Trimming cost V 2 bases and J 2 bases, with 16 bases left between them. CDR3 size: 16 residues. CDR3 DNA: TGTGCCAGCAGTGAAAGGGCGGAGGGAGACCCCTACGAGCAGTACTTC. Protein: CASSERAEGDPYEQYF.

This clonotype was counted ten times or more. The DNA for the CDR3 is TGTGCCAGCAGCCGCGGGACCTTCACAGATACGCAGTATTTT. Translation: CASSRGTFTDTQYF. The chain is built from TRBV5-4 and TRBJ2-3, with D perhaps TRBD2 (6 bases). V was cut by 4 bases and J by 2 bases, with 11 bases left in between. The CDR3 contains 14 residues. Per germline, CDR1 SGHNT and CDR2 YYREEE (reference sequence).

This chain links TRBV2 with TRBJ2-1; 13 nucleotides line up with TRBD2. CDR3 size: 15 residues. Germline lookup yields CDR1 SNHLY and CDR2 FYNNEI. Trimming removed 6 bases from V and 8 bases from J; junction bases left unmatched: 7. In DNA form, the CDR3 reads TGTGCCAGCAGCCCCGGGACTAGCGGGGTTGATGAGCAGTTCTTC. It yields the protein CASSPGTSGVDEQFF.

The chain links TRBV14 to TRBJ2-3, with TRBD2 as a possible D gene (5 bases). CDR1 and CDR2 from the germline V gene are SGHDN and FVKESK. With 5 bases removed from V and 6 bases from J, the gap between germline ends came to 18 bases. The CDR3 loop spans 15 amino acids. CDR3 in amino acids: CASSEQAGIRDTQYF. The DNA for the CDR3 is TGTGCCAGCAGCGAGCAGGCCGGGATCCGGGATACGCAGTATTTT.

CDR3 bases: TGTGCCAGCAGTGATGTAGGGAAGGCCTACGAGCAGTACTTC. Encoded protein: CASSDVGKAYEQYF. The chain links TRBV25-1 to TRBJ2-7; the D is unclear. The CDR3 has 14 amino acids. Germline lookup yields CDR1 MGHDK and CDR2 SYGVNS. Trimming removed 3 bases from V and 2 bases from J, with 11 bases in between.

This clonotype occurred a few times. The J gene is TRBJ1-1, the V gene TRBV6-2 or TRBV6-3; D gene unclear. Germline-derived CDR1 and CDR2 are MNHEY and SVGEGT. The CDR3 extends over 15 amino acids. Trimming left V 2 bases short and J 2 bases short, with 12 bases between. The CDR3 loop is CASSYISGRNTEAFF. CDR3 DNA sequence: TGTGCCAGCAGTTACATTTCAGGAAGAAACACTGAAGCTTTCTTT.

For the CDR3, the DNA is TGCAGTGCCCTCCGCGGGGGGATCTACAATGAGCAGTTCTTC. Translating gives CSALRGGIYNEQFF. The V and J genes are TRBV20-1 and TRBJ2-1, with 8 bases aligning to TRBD2. Trimming took 6 bases from V and 3 from J; bases not matched to a gene: 7. The CDR3 consists of 14 residues. Germline V lookup: CDR1 DFQATT, CDR2 SNEGSKA (reference sequence).

The J gene is TRBJ2-2, the V gene TRBV25-1; no clear D. Trimming took off 0 bases at V and 5 bases at J, with 10 bases between the two ends. Germline values: CDR1 MGHDK, CDR2 SYGVNS. The CDR3 is made up of 15 amino acids. CDR3 sequence (DNA): TGTGCCAGCAGTGAATATATTCAAGGGACCGGGGAGCTGTTTTTT. This codes for CASSEYIQGTGELFF.